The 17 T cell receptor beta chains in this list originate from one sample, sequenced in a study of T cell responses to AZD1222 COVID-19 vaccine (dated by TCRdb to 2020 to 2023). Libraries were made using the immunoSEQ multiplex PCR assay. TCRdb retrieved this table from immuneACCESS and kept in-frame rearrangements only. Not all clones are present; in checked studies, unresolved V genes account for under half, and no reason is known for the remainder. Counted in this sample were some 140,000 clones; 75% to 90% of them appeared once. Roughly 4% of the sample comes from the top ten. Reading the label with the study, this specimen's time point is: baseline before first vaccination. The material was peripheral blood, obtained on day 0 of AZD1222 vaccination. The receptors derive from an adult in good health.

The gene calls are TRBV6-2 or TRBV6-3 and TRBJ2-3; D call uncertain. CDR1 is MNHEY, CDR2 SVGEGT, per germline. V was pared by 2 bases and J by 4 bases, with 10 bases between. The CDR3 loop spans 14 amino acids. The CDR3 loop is CASSYPLSSDTQYF. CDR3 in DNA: TGTGCCAGCAGTTACCCCCTCAGCTCAGATACGCAGTATTTT.

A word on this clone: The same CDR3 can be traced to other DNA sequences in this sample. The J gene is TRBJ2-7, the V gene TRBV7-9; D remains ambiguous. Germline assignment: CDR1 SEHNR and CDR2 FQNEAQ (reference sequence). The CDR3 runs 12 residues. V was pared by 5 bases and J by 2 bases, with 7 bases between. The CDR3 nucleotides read TGTGCCAGCAGCCCCGGAACCTACGAGCAGTACTTC. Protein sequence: CASSPGTYEQYF.

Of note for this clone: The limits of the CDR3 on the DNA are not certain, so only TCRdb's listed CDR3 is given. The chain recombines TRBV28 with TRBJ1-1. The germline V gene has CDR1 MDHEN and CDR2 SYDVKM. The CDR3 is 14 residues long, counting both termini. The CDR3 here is CASILGGLGTEAFF.

The CDR3 is CASSQSRWRMGPSNQPQHF. Here the CDR3 DNA reads TGCGCCAGCAGTCAATCCCGTTGGCGTATGGGTCCTAGCAATCAGCCCCAGCATTTT. The genes are TRBV23-1 and TRBJ1-5; D gene ambiguous. TRBV23-1 is known as an ORF, though its function is uncertain. Trimming took 0 bases from V and 0 from J, leaving 18 bases between them. The CDR3 runs to 19 residues.

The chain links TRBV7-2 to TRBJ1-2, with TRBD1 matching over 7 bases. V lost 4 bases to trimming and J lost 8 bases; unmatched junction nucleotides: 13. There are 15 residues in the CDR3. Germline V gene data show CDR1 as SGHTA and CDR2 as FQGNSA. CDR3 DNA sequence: TGTGCCAGCAGCTCGCAACCGGGACAGCGAGGGGGCTACACCTTC. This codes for CASSSQPGQRGGYTF. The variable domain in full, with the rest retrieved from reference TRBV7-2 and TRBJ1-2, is GAGVSQSPSNKVTEKGKDVELRCDPISGHTALYWYRQSLGQGLEFLIYFQGNSAPDKSGLPSDRFSAERTGGSVSTLTIQRTQQEDSAVYLCASSSQPGQRGGYTFGSGTRLTVV.

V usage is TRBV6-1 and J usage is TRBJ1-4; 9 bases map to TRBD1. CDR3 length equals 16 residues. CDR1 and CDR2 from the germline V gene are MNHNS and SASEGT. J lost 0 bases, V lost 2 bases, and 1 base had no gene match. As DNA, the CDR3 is TGTGCCAGCAGTGAAACAGGGGGCCCAACTAATGAAAAACTGTTTTTT. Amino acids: CASSETGGPTNEKLFF.

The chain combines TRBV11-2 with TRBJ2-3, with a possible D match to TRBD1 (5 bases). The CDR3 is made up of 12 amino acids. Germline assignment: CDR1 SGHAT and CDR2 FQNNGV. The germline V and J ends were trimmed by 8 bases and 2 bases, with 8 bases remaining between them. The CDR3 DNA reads TGTGCCAGCGGACACAACACAGATACGCAGTATTTT. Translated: CASGHNTDTQYF. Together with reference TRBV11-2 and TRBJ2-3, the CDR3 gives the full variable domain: EAGVAQSPRYKIIEKRQSVAFWCNPISGHATLYWYQQILGQGPKLLIQFQNNGVVDDSQLPKDRFSAERLKGVDSTLKIQPAKLEDSAVYLCASGHNTDTQYFGPGTRLTVL.

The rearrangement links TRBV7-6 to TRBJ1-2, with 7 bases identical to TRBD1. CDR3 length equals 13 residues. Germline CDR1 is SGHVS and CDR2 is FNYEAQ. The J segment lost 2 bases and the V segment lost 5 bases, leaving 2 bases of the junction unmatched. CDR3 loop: CASSQQGNYGYTF. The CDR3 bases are TGTGCCAGCAGCCAACAGGGGAACTATGGCTACACCTTC.

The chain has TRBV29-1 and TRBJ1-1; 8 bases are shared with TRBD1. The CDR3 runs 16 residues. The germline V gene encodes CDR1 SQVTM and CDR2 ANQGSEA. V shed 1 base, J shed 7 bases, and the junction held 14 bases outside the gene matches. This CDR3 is CSVEVGQGANFNEAFF. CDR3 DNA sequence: TGCAGCGTTGAAGTCGGCCAGGGGGCGAATTTTAATGAAGCTTTCTTT. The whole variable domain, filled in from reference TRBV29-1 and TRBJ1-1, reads SAVISQKPSRDICQRGTSLTIQCQVDSQVTMMFWYRQQPGQSLTLIATANQGSEATYESGFVIDKFPISRPNLTFSTLTVSNMSPEDSSIYLCSVEVGQGANFNEAFFGQGTRLTVV.

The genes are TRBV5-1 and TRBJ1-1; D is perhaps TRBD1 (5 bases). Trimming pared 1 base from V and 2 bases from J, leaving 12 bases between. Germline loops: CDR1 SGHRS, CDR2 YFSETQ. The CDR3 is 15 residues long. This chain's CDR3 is CASSLTGGYNTEAFF. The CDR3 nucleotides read TGCGCCAGCAGCTTGACGGGGGGGTACAACACTGAAGCTTTCTTT.

The DNA of the CDR3 is TGTGCCAGCAGCGACACAGGGTTCGGGGCCTATAATTCACCCCTCCACTTT. It encodes CASSDTGFGAYNSPLHF. This sequence joins TRBV7-9 and TRBJ1-6; D is perhaps TRBD1 (6 bases). V dropped 5 bases and J dropped 2 bases, with 16 bases sitting between them. Germline V gene lookup returns CDR1 SEHNR and CDR2 FQNEAQ (reference sequence). The CDR3 is 17 amino acids.

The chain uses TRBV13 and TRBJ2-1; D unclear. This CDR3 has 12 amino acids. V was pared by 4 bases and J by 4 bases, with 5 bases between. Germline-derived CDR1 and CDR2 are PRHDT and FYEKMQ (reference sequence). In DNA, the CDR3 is TGTGCCAGCAGCTATCAGTACAATGAGCAGTTCTTC. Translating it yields CASSYQYNEQFF. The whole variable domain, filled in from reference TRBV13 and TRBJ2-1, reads AAGVIQSPRHLIKEKRETATLKCYPIPRHDTVYWYQQGPGQDPQFLISFYEKMQSDKGSIPDRFSAQQFSDYHSELNMSSLELGDSALYFCASSYQYNEQFFGPGTRLTVL.

The CDR3, as DNA: TGTGCCAGCAGCGTCGGGCCCACCTACGAGCAGTACTTC. It encodes CASSVGPTYEQYF. V usage is TRBV9 and J usage is TRBJ2-7; D unresolved. Germline CDR1 is SGDLS and CDR2 is YYNGEE. The V and J ends lost 2 bases and 2 bases respectively, with 8 bases between them. The CDR3 contains 13 residues.

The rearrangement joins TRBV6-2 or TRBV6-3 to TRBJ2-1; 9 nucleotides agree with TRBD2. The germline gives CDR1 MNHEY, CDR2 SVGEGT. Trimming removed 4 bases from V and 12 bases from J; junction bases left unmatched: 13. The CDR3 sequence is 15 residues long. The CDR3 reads CASSSRSGSGGGQFF. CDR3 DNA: TGTGCCAGCAGTTCCCGGAGTGGTAGCGGGGGTGGGCAGTTCTTC.

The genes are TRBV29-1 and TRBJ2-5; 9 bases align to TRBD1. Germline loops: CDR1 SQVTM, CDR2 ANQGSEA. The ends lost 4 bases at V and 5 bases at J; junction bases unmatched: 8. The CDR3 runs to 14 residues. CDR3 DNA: TGCAGCGTTGTGACAGGGGGTGTTTTGGAGACCCAGTACTTC. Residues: CSVVTGGVLETQYF.

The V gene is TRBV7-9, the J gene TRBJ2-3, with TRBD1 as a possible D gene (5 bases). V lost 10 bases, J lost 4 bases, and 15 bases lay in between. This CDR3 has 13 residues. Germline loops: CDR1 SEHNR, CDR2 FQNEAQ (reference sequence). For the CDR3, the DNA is TGTGCCATTACAGGTGGCGGACCAGATACGCAGTATTTT. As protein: CAITGGGPDTQYF.

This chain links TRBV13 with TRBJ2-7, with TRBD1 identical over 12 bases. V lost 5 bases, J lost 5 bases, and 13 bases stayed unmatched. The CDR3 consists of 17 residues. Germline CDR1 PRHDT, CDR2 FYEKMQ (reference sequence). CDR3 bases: TGTGCCAGCAGCGGCCACCTCGGGGGGACAGGGGGCGACGAGCAGTACTTC. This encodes CASSGHLGGTGGDEQYF.